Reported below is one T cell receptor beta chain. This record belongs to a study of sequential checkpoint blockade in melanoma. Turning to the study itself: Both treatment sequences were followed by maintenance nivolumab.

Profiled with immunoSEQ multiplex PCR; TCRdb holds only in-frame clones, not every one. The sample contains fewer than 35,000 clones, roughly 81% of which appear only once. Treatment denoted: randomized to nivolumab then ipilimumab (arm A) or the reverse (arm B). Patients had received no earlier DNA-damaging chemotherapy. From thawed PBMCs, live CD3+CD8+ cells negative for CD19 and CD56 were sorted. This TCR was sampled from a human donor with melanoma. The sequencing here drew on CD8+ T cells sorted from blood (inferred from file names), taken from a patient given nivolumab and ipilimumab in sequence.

The CDR3 protein is CASRAGLGNEQFF. Written as DNA, the CDR3 is TGTGCCAGCAGGGCAGGGCTAGGGAATGAGCAGTTCTTC. The chain employs TRBV27 and TRBJ2-1, with a weak D call TRBD1 (5 bases). Germline V lookup: CDR1 MNHEY, CDR2 SMNVEV (reference sequence). The CDR3 contains 13 residues. Trimming took off 6 bases at V and 7 bases at J, with 13 bases between the two ends.